Each of the 8 T cell receptor beta chains below was sequenced from the same sample in a study of vaccination effects on CD4 cells after COVID-19. Their antigens are not known. Following 10 days of culture, CD4+ T cells were isolated. Libraries were prepared by immunoSEQ multiplex PCR; TCRdb keeps only in-frame clonotypes and omits some of them. Among more than 45,000 clones listed, over 60% were seen once. Sequenced material: CD4+ T cells from PBMCs cultured without peptide, taken before COVID-19 vaccination. Source of these receptors: a human donor who received a COVID-19 vaccine.

The V and J genes are TRBV30 and TRBJ2-5; no reliable D call. There are 14 residues in the CDR3. Germline CDR1 is GTSNPN and CDR2 is SVGIG (reference sequence). V was pared by 4 bases and J by 3 bases, with 15 bases between. The CDR3 here is CAWTPRALKETQYF. CDR3 nucleotides: TGTGCCTGGACCCCAAGGGCCTTAAAAGAGACCCAGTACTTC.

The V call is TRBV5-8, the J call TRBJ1-2; TRBD1 agrees at 9 bases. V dropped 2 bases and J dropped 4; count of bases not matched to a gene: 9. Germline CDR1 SGHTS, CDR2 YDEGEE. The length of the CDR3 is 16 residues. CDR3 sequence (DNA): TGTGCCAGCAGCTTTTATATGGACAGGGGTGGCTATGGCTACACCTTC. The encoded protein is CASSFYMDRGGYGYTF.

This chain uses TRBV6-5 with TRBJ2-2; 8 bases map to TRBD1. J was trimmed by 5 bases and V by 2 bases; bases with no gene match: 1. CDR3 length: 14 amino acids. Germline-derived CDR1 and CDR2 are MNHEY and SVGAGI. The CDR3: CASSYDRGTGELFF. The CDR3 nucleotides read TGTGCCAGCAGTTACGACAGGGGTACCGGGGAGCTGTTTTTT.

This clone showed up just once. V usage is TRBV19 and J usage is TRBJ2-2, with D hard to call. The germline gives CDR1 LNHDA, CDR2 SQIVND (reference sequence). V was cut by 0 bases and J by 1 base, with 12 bases left in between. CDR3 length: 17 residues. CDR3 protein: CASSIDDWSMNTGELFF. The CDR3 nucleotides are TGTGCCAGTAGTATAGATGATTGGTCTATGAACACCGGGGAGCTGTTTTTT.

V and J are TRBV5-1 and TRBJ2-1; 7 bases line up with TRBD2. The ends lost 1 base at V and 2 bases at J; junction bases unmatched: 3. The CDR3 loop spans 15 amino acids. CDR1 and CDR2 (germline): SGHRS, YFSETQ. The CDR3, as DNA: TGCGCCAGCAGCTTGTCCGCGGGGGCCTACAATGAGCAGTTCTTC. Translated: CASSLSAGAYNEQFF.

The chain is built from TRBV12-3 or TRBV12-4 and TRBJ2-3; D not resolved. V was cut by 6 bases and J by 1 base, with 8 bases left in between. CDR3 size: 13 residues. CDR3 loop: CASRTVGTDTQYF. Here the CDR3 DNA reads TGTGCCAGCAGGACCGTGGGCACAGATACGCAGTATTTT.

The V gene is TRBV5-8, the J gene TRBJ2-7, with D hard to call. The CDR3 extends over 15 amino acids. V dropped 4 bases and J dropped 3 bases, with 17 bases sitting between them. Per the germline V gene, CDR1 is SGHTS and CDR2 is YDEGEE. The CDR3 nucleotides read TGTGCCAGCAGCCCATCCTCAGGTGGAAGCTACGAGCAGTACGTC. Amino acids: CASSPSSGGSYEQYV.

This clone was seen more than once but under ten times. This chain links TRBV4-1 with TRBJ1-1; D not resolved. V gave up 0 bases and J gave up 1 base, with 6 bases separating them. This CDR3 spans 14 amino acids. The germline gives CDR1 MGHRA, CDR2 YSYEKL. The DNA for the CDR3 is TGCGCCAGCAGCCAAGATCTGGGGAACACTGAAGCTTTCTTT. Its protein is CASSQDLGNTEAFF.